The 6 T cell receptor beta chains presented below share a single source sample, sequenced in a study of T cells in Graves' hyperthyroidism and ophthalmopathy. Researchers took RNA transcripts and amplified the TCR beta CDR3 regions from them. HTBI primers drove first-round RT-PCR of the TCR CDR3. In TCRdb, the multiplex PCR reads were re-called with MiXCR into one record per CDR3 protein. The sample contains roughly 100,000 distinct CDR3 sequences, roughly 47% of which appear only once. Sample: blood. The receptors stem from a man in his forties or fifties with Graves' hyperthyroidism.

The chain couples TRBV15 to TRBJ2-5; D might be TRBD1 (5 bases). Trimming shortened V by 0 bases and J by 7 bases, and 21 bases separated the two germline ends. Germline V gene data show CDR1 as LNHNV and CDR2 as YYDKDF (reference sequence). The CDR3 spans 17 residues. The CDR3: CATSRDRSSGAVRTQYF. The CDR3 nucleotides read TGTGCCACCAGCAGAGATCGGAGCTCTGGGGCTGTTAGGACCCAGTACTTC.

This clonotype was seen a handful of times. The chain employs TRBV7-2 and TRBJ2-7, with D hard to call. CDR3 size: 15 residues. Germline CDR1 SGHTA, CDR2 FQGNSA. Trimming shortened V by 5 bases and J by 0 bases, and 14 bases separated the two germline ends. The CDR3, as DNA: TGTGCCAGCAGCCAAGAAGTGGTAGGCTCCTACGAGCAGTACTTC. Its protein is CASSQEVVGSYEQYF.

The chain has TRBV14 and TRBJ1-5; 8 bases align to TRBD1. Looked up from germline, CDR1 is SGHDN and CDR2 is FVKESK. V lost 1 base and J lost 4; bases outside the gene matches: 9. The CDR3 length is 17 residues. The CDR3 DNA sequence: TGTGCCAGCAGCCAAGCTATGACAGGGGAATTAAATCAGCCCCAGCATTTT. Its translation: CASSQAMTGELNQPQHF.

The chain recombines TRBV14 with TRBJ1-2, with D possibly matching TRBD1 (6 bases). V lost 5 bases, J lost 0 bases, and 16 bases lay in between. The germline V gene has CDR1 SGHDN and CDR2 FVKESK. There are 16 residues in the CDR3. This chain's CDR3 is CASSNQAGAANYGYTF. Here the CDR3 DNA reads TGTGCCAGCAGCAACCAAGCAGGGGCTGCTAACTATGGCTACACCTTC.

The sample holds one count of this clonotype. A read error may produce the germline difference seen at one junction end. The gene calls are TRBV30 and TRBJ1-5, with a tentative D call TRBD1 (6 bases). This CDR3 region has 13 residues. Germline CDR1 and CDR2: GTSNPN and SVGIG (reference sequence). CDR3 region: CVWGQNSNQPQHF. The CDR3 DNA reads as TGTGTCTGGGGACAAAATAGCAATCAGCCCCAGCATTTT.

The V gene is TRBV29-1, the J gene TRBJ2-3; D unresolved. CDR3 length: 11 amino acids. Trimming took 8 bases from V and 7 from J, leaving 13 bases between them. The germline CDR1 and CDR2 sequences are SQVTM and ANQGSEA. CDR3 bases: TGCAGCCAAGATACGGCCAATACGCAGTATTTT. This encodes CSQDTANTQYF.